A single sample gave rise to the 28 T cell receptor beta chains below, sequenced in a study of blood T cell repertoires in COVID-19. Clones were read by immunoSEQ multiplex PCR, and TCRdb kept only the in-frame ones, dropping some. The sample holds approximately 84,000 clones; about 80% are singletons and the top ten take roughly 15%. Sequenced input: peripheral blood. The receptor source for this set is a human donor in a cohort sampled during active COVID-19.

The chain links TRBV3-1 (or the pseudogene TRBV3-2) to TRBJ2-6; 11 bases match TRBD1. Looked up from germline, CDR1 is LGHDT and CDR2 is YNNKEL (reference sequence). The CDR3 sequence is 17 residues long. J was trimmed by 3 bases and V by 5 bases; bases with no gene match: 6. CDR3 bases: TGTGCCAGCAGCACTGGACAGGGGGCGAGTGGGGCCAACGTCCTGACTTTC. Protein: CASSTGQGASGANVLTF.

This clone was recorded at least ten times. CDR3: CAGAGVATGELFF. CDR3 bases: TGTGCCGGCGCAGGGGTCGCGACCGGGGAGCTGTTTTTT. The V and J genes are TRBV6-5 and TRBJ2-2, with D tentatively TRBD1 (6 bases). The CDR3 covers 13 residues. The germline V gene encodes CDR1 MNHEY and CDR2 SVGAGI. Trimming removed 11 bases at V and 5 bases at J, with 15 bases between.

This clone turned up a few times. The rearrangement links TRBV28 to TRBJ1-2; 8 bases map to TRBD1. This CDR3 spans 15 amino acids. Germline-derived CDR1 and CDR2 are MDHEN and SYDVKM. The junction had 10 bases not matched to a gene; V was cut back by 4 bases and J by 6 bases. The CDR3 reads CASSSLPTGVHGYTF. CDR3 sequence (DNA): TGTGCCAGCAGTTCCCTGCCGACAGGGGTTCATGGCTACACCTTC.

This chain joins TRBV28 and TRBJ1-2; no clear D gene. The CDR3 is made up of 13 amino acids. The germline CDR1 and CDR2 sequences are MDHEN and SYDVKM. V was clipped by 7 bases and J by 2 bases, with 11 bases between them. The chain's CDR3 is CASTPGGNYGYTF. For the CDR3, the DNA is TGTGCCAGCACCCCCGGAGGGAACTATGGCTACACCTTC.

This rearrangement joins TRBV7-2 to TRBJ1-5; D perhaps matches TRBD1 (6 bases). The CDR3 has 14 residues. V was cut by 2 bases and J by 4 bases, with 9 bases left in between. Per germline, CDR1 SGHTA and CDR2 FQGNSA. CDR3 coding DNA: TGTGCCAGCAGCTTAAGGGGGTGGAATCAGCCCCAGCATTTT. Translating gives CASSLRGWNQPQHF.

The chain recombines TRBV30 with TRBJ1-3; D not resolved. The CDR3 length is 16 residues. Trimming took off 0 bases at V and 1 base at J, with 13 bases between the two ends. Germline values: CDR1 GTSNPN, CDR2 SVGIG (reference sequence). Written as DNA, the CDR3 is TGTGCCTGGAGTGTTGGGAGGGCCTATTCTGGAAACACCATATATTTT. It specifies CAWSVGRAYSGNTIYF.

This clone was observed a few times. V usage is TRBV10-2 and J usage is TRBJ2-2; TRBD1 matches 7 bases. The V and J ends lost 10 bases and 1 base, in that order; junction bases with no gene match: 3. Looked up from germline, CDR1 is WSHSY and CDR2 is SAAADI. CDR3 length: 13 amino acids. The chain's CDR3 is CATRTGNTGELFF. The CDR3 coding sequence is TGCGCCACCCGGACAGGGAACACCGGGGAGCTGTTTTTT.

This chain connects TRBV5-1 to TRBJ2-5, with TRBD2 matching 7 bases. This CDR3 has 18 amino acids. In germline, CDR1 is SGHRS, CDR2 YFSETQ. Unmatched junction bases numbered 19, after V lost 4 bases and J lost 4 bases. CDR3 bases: TGCGCCAGCAGCCCTGGGTCCCTGCGGGGGAGTAGGCGAGAGACCCAGTACTTC. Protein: CASSPGSLRGSRRETQYF.

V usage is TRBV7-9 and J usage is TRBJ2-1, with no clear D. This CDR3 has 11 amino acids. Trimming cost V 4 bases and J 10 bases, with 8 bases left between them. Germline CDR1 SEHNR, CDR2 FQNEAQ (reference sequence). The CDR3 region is CASSYASEQFF. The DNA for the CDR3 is TGTGCCAGCAGCTACGCGTCAGAGCAGTTCTTC. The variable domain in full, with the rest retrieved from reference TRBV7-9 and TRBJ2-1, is DTGVSQNPRHKITKRGQNVTFRCDPISEHNRLYWYRQTLGQGPEFLTYFQNEAQLEKSRLLSDRFSAERPKGSFSTLEIQRTEQGDSAMYLCASSYASEQFFGPGTRLTVL.

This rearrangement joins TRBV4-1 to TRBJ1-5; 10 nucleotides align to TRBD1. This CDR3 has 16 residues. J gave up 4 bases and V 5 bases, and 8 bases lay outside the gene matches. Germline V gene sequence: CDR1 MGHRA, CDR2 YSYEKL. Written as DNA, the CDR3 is TGCGCCAGCAGCACCGACAGGGGGCAGGGGAATCAGCCCCAGCATTTT. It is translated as CASSTDRGQGNQPQHF.

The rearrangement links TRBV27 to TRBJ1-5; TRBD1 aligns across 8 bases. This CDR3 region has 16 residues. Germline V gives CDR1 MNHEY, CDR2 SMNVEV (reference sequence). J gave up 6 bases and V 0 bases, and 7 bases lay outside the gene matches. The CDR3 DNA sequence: TGTGCCAGCAGTTTATCGTTGGACAGGGTCGGTCAGCCCCAGCATTTT. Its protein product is CASSLSLDRVGQPQHF.

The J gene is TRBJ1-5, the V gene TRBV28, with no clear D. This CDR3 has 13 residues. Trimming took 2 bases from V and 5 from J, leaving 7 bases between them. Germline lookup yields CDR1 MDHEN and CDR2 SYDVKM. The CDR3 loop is CASSLGPYQPQHF. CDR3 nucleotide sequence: TGTGCCAGCAGTTTAGGGCCGTATCAGCCCCAGCATTTT.

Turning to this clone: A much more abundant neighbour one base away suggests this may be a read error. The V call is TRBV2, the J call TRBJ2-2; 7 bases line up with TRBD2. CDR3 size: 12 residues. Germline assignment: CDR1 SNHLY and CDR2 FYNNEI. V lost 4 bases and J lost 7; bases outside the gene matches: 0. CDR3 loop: CASSAGGGELFF. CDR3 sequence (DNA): TGTGCCAGCAGTGCGGGGGGCGGGGAGCTGTTTTTT.

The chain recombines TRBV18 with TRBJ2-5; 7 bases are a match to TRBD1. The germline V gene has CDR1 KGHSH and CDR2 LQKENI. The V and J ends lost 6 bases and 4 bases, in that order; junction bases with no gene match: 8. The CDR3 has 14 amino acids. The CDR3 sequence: CASSPDREGETQYF. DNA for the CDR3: TGTGCCAGCTCCCCTGACAGGGAAGGAGAGACCCAGTACTTC.

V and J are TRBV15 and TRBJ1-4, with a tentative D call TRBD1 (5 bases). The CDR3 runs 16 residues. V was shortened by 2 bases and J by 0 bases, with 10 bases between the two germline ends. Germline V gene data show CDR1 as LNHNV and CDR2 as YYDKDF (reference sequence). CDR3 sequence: CATSRIQATTNEKLFF. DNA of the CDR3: TGTGCCACCAGCAGAATACAGGCGACAACTAATGAAAAACTGTTTTTT.

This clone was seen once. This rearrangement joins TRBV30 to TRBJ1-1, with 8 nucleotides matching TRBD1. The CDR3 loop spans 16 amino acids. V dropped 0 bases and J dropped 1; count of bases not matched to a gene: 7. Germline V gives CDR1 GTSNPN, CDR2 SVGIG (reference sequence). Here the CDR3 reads CAWSVATGGRNTEAFF. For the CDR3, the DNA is TGTGCCTGGAGTGTCGCCACAGGGGGAAGGAACACTGAAGCTTTCTTT.

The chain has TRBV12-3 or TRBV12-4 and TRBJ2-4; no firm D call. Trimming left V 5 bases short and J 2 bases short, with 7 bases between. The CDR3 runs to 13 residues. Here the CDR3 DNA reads TGTGCCAGCAGTAGCGAAACCAAAAACATTCAGTACTTC. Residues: CASSSETKNIQYF.

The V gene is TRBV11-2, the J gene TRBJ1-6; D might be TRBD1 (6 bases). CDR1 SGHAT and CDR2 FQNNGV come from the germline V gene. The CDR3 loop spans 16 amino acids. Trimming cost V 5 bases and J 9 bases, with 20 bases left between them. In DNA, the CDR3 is TGTGCCAGCAGCCCCCCGGGGGGCCGAAGCGGTTCACCCCTCCACTTT. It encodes CASSPPGGRSGSPLHF.

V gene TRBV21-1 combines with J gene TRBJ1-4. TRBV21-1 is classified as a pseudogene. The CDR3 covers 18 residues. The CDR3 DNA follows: TGTGCCAGGAAACAATATCGGGAAGTGGCCGGAACTAATGAAAAACTGTTTTTT. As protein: CARKQYREVAGTNEKLFF.

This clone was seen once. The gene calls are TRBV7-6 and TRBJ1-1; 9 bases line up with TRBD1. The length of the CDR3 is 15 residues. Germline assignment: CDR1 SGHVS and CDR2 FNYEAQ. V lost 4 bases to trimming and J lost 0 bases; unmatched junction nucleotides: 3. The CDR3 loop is CASSSQGAMNTEAFF. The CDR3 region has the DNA TGTGCCAGCAGCTCACAGGGGGCAATGAACACTGAAGCTTTCTTT.

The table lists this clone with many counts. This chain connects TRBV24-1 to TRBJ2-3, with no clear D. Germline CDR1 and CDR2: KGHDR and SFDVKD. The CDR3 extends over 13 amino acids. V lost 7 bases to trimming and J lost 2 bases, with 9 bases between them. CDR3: CATRADNTDTQYF. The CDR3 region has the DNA TGTGCCACCAGGGCCGACAACACAGATACGCAGTATTTT.

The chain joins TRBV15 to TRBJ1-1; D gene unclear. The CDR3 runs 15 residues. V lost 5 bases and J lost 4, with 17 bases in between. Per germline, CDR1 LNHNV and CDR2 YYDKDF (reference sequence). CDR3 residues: CATSVGEARVTEAFF. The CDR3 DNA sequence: TGTGCCACCAGCGTCGGGGAGGCGAGGGTCACTGAAGCTTTCTTT.

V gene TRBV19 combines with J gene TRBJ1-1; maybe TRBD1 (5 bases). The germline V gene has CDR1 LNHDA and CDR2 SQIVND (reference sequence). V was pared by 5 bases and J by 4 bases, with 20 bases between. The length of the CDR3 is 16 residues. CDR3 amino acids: CASSWGVGMGTTEAFF. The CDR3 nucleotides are TGTGCCAGTAGTTGGGGGGTAGGGATGGGCACCACTGAAGCTTTCTTT.

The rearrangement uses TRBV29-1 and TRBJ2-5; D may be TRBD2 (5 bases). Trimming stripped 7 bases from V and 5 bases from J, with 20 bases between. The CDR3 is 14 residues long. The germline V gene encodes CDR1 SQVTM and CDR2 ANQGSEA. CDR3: CSGLSASLGETQYF. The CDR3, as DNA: TGCAGCGGACTCTCCGCTAGCCTCGGGGAGACCCAGTACTTC.

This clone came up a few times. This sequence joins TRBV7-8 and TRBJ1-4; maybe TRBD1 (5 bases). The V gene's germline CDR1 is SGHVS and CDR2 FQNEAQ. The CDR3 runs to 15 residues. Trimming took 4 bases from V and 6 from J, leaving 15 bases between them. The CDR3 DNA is TGTGCCAGCAGCTCAGCCGGGGGAGCCGATGAAAAACTGTTTTTT. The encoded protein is CASSSAGGADEKLFF. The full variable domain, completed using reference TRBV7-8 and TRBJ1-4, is GAGVSQSPRYKVAKRGQDVALRCDPISGHVSLFWYQQALGQGPEFLTYFQNEAQLDKSGLPSDRFFAERPEGSVSTLKIQRTQQEDSAVYLCASSSAGGADEKLFFGSGTQLSVL.

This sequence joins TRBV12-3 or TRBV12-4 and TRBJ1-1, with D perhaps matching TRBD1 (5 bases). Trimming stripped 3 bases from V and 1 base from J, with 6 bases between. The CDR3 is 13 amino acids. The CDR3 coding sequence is TGTGCCAGCAGTTTCACAGGGAACACTGAAGCTTTCTTT. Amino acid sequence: CASSFTGNTEAFF.

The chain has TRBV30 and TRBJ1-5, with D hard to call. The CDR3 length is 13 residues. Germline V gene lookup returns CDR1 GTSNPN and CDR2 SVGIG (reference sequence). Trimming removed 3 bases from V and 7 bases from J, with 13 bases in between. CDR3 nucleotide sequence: TGTGCCTGGAGCCAGGCGCCCTTACAGCCCCAGCATTTT. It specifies CAWSQAPLQPQHF.

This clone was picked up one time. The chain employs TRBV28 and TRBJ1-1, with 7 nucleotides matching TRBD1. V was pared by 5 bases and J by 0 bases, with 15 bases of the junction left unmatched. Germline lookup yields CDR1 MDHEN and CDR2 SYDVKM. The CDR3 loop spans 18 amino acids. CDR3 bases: TGTGCCAGCAGTGAAACAGGGGTCAGAGGCCGAATGAACACTGAAGCTTTCTTT. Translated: CASSETGVRGRMNTEAFF.